Sequencing of this TCR beta chain was carried out in a study of long-term antiretroviral therapy in people with HIV. At the survey level, the v3.0 immunoSEQ assay was run. Libraries were prepared by immunoSEQ multiplex PCR; TCRdb keeps only in-frame clonotypes and omits some of them. The sample includes about 19,000 clones, approximately 86% of them seen just once. A remark on this clone: Antigen unknown.

Study-level results: HIV repertoires spanned tighter CDR3 length ranges than controls did.

This TCR came from a man younger than 35 with HIV. The sample in question was unsorted PBMCs, obtained 2.1 years after starting antiretroviral therapy.

The CDR3 protein is CASSLARGTPAEQYF. The CDR3 nucleotides read TGCGCCAGCAGCTTGGCCAGGGGGACACCTGCCGAGCAGTACTTC. This chain joins TRBV5-1 and TRBJ2-7; 7 nucleotides agree with TRBD1. Trimming at V came to 0 bases and at J to 6 bases, leaving 9 bases not matched to a gene. This CDR3 spans 15 amino acids. Germline CDR1 reads SGHRS; CDR2 reads YFSETQ.